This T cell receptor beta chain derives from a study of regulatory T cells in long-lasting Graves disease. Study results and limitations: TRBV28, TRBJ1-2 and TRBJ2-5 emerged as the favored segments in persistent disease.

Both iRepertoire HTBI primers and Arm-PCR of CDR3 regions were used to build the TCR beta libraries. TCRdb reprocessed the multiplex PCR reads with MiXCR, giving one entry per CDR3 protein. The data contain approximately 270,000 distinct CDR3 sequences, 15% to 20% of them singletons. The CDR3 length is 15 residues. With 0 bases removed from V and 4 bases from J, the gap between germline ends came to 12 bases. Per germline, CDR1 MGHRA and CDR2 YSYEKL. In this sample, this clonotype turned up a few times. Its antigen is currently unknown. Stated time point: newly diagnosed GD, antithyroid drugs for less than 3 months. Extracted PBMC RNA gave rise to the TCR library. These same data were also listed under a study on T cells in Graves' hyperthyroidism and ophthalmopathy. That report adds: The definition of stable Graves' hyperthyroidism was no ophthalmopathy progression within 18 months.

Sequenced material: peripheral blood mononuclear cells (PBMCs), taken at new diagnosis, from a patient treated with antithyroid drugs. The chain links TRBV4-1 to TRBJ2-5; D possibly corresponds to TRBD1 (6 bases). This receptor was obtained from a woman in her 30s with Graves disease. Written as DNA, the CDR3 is TGCGCCAGCAGCCAAGAACCAGGGGTGGGAGAGACCCAGTACTTC. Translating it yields CASSQEPGVGETQYF.